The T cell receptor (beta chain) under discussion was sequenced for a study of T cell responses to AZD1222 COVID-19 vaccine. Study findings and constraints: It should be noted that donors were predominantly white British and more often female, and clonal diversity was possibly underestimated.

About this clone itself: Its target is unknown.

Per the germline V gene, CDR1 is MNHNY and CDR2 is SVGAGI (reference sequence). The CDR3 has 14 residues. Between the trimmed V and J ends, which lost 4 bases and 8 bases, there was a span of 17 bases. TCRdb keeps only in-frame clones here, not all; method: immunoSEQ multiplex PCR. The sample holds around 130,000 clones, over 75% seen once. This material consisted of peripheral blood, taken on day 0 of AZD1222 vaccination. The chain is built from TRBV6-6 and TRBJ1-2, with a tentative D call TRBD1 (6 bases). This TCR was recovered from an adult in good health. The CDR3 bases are TGTGCCAGCAGTTTCTTAGGACAGCGGGAAGGCTACACCTTC. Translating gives CASSFLGQREGYTF.